This passage covers 11 T cell receptor beta chains from one sample sequenced in a study of blood T cell repertoires in COVID-19. Clones were sequenced by immunoSEQ multiplex PCR, and TCRdb holds only the in-frame ones, with some missing. The table has some 200,000 clones, around 83% seen once. The sequenced sample consisted of peripheral blood. The receptor source for this set is a woman aged 40 to 50 with acute or convalescent COVID-19.

This chain joins TRBV7-8 and TRBJ1-4; 7 bases agree with TRBD1. The V gene end was trimmed by 5 bases and the J gene end by 9 bases; junction bases not matched to a gene: 9. Germline V gene lookup returns CDR1 SGHVS and CDR2 FQNEAQ. The CDR3 has 14 residues. CDR3 protein: CASSRTGADQKLFF. In DNA, the CDR3 is TGTGCCAGCAGCAGGACAGGAGCAGATCAAAAACTGTTTTTT.

The rearrangement links TRBV15 to TRBJ2-6, with TRBD1 identical over 8 bases. Germline V gives CDR1 LNHNV, CDR2 YYDKDF (reference sequence). This CDR3 has 19 residues. The junction had 10 bases not matched to a gene; V was cut back by 3 bases and J by 0 bases. The CDR3 reads CATSSDGGQEFSGANVLTF. CDR3 nucleotide sequence: TGTGCCACCAGCAGTGATGGGGGACAGGAATTCTCTGGGGCCAACGTCCTGACTTTC. The whole variable domain, remainder taken from reference TRBV15 and TRBJ2-6, is DAMVIQNPRYQVTQFGKPVTLSCSQTLNHNVMYWYQQKSSQAPKLLFHYYDKDFNNEADTPDNFQSRRPNTSFCFLDIRSPGLGDTAMYLCATSSDGGQEFSGANVLTFGAGSRLTVL.

This clone has more than one count but fewer than ten. The chain couples TRBV3-1 (or the pseudogene TRBV3-2) to TRBJ1-2; TRBD1 might be the D (6 bases). CDR1 and CDR2 (germline): LGHDT, YNNKEL (reference sequence). V lost 4 bases and J 0 bases, leaving 12 bases between the germline ends. This CDR3 is built from 15 residues. CDR3 DNA sequence: TGTGCCAGCAGCCGAAGGGGGTCCGCTAACTATGGCTACACCTTC. The encoded protein is CASSRRGSANYGYTF.

The rearrangement joins TRBV6-5 to TRBJ2-2, with a tentative D call TRBD2 (7 bases). Germline values: CDR1 MNHEY, CDR2 SVGAGI. The CDR3 has 16 residues. V dropped 0 bases and J dropped 4 bases, with 12 bases sitting between them. DNA of the CDR3: TGTGCCAGCAGTTACTCGGGGGGGCACGGCACCGGGGAGCTGTTTTTT. Protein: CASSYSGGHGTGELFF.

The V and J genes are TRBV11-3 and TRBJ2-2; maybe TRBD2 (6 bases). The V and J ends lost 5 bases and 0 bases respectively, with 22 bases between them. Germline CDR1 and CDR2: SGHNT and YENEEA. This CDR3 has 19 amino acids. The CDR3 protein is CASSIGEGRGTANTGELFF. The DNA for the CDR3 is TGTGCCAGCAGCATAGGGGAAGGCCGCGGGACCGCGAACACCGGGGAGCTGTTTTTT.

V is TRBV7-8 and J is TRBJ2-7; 15 positions match TRBD2. Germline CDR1 is SGHVS and CDR2 is FQNEAQ. CDR3 size: 13 residues. With V trimmed by 9 bases and J by 6 bases, 3 bases remained unmatched. This CDR3 reads CASGTSGRPEQYF. The CDR3 DNA reads as TGTGCCAGTGGGACTAGCGGGAGGCCCGAGCAGTACTTC.

The V and J genes are TRBV7-3 and TRBJ1-2; D call uncertain. The germline V and J ends were trimmed by 5 bases and 4 bases, with 14 bases remaining between them. Germline CDR1 SGHTA, CDR2 FQGTGA. The length of the CDR3 is 14 residues. DNA for the CDR3: TGTGCCAGCAGCGTCAGTTCCCGGGTCTATGGCTACACCTTC. Its translation: CASSVSSRVYGYTF.

This chain uses TRBV20-1 with TRBJ2-3; possible D gene TRBD2, 6 bases. CDR1 is DFQATT and CDR2 is SNEGSKA in the germline V gene (reference sequence). The CDR3 runs 10 residues. CDR3 coding DNA: TGCTCGGGAGTCACAGATACGCAGTATTTT. Its protein product is CSGVTDTQYF.

The sample holds one count of this clone. The chain has TRBV27 and TRBJ1-2, with D possibly matching TRBD1 (6 bases). Trimming shortened V by 0 bases and J by 6 bases, and 14 bases separated the two germline ends. CDR1 MNHEY and CDR2 SMNVEV come from the germline V gene (reference sequence). The CDR3 is made up of 15 amino acids. This chain's CDR3 is CASSLSVGGANGYTF. Here the CDR3 DNA reads TGTGCCAGCAGTTTATCCGTCGGGGGGGCGAATGGCTACACCTTC.

V usage is TRBV3-1 (or the pseudogene TRBV3-2) and J usage is TRBJ1-6, with 8 positions matching TRBD1. Germline-derived CDR1 and CDR2 are LGHDT and YNNKEL (reference sequence). This CDR3 has 14 amino acids. The V and J ends lost 0 bases and 11 bases, in that order; junction bases with no gene match: 3. The CDR3 coding sequence is TGTGCCAGCAGCCAAGAGCCGGACAGGGCACCCCTCCACTTT. Amino acids: CASSQEPDRAPLHF.

The rearrangement uses TRBV7-8 and TRBJ2-1; TRBD2 agrees at 10 bases. The CDR3 spans 16 residues. The V segment lost 1 base and the J segment 6 bases; nucleotides outside the gene matches: 6. The germline V gene has CDR1 SGHVS and CDR2 FQNEAQ. The CDR3 bases are TGTGCCAGCAGCTTAGTCGGGACTAGCGCGATCAATGAGCAGTTCTTC. Protein product: CASSLVGTSAINEQFF.